This TCR beta chain was recovered during a study of Graves' ophthalmopathy and Graves' hyperthyroidism. Study-wide background: There was a collection of peripheral blood at initial diagnosis, before any treatment.

Amplifying from RNA transcripts, the study obtained TCR beta CDR3 regions. The workflow started with a first-round RT-PCR run with HTBI primers and then moved on to a second-round multiplex PCR. TCRdb re-called the multiplex PCR reads with MiXCR, one entry per CDR3 protein. Of hundreds of thousands of distinct CDR3 sequences listed, roughly 40% are singletons. The CDR3 sequence is 16 residues long. Looked up from germline, CDR1 is KGHDR and CDR2 is SFDVKD. Unmatched junction bases numbered 15, after V lost 11 bases and J lost 6 bases. This receptor was obtained from an adult man with Graves' ophthalmopathy. This rearrangement joins TRBV24-1 to TRBJ1-5; TRBD1 matches 10 bases. Sequenced sample: peripheral blood. The CDR3 spells CASSRDRGGFGQPQHF. The CDR3 nucleotides are TGTGCCAGCAGCCGGGACAGGGGCGGATTTGGTCAGCCCCAGCATTTT.